The rows below give T cell receptor beta chains drawn from one sample of a study of blood T cell repertoires in COVID-19. Clones were read by immunoSEQ multiplex PCR, and TCRdb kept only the in-frame ones, dropping some. The sample contains over 200,000 clones, about 80% of which appear only once. The sequencing input was PBMCs or T cells enriched from blood (not recorded which). All receptors come from a man in his fifties or sixties who had recovered from COVID-19. Each CDR3 is given with its conserved first and last residue. A D gene is named only where the DNA matches it firmly. The size of a clone is reported for some rows only, either as once, few or many, or as a class for expanded clones.

>TRBV5-1|TRBJ1-1|.|.
CASSLAQGKVPEAFF
TGCGCCAGCAGCTTGGCCCAGGGAAAGGTCCCTGAAGCTTTCTTT
>TRBV4-3|TRBJ1-2|.|.
CASSQEEGWYGYTF
TGCGCCAGCAGCCAAGAGGAGGGGTGGTATGGCTACACCTTC
>TRBV11-2|TRBJ2-5|.|.
CASSLDLGTVRRETQYF
TGTGCCAGCAGCTTAGATCTTGGAACGGTGCGGCGGGAGACCCAGTACTTC
>TRBV11-2|TRBJ2-2|.|many
CASSLGGDGLFF
TGTGCCAGCAGCTTAGGAGGCGACGGGCTGTTTTTT
>TRBV5-1|TRBJ2-5|TRBD2|.
CASSSDLGGETQYF
TGCGCCAGCAGCTCGGACTTGGGAGGGGAGACCCAGTACTTC
>TRBV19|TRBJ2-2|.|.
CASSSGGGNTGELFF
TGTGCCAGTAGTTCCGGAGGCGGGAACACCGGGGAGCTGTTTTTT
>TRBV6-5|TRBJ1-5|TRBD1|.
CASSRTGDSNQPQHF
TGTGCCAGCAGTCGGACAGGAGATAGCAATCAGCCCCAGCATTTT
>TRBV2|TRBJ1-5|.|.
CASSVPGTYSNQPQHF
TGTGCCAGCAGTGTCCCAGGGACTTATAGCAATCAGCCCCAGCATTTT
>TRBV4-1|TRBJ1-4|.|.
CASSPEPGDREKLFF
TGCGCCAGCAGCCCCGAGCCGGGGGATCGGGAAAAACTGTTTTTT
>TRBV11-2|TRBJ1-5|.|.
CASSAETPNQPQHF
TGTGCCAGCAGCGCGGAAACCCCGAATCAGCCCCAGCATTTT
>TRBV18|TRBJ2-7|TRBD1|.
CASSPGQGSYEQYF
TGTGCCAGCTCACCGGGACAGGGGAGCTACGAGCAGTACTTC
>TRBV9|TRBJ2-5|.|.
CASSSGLRQVGETQYF
TGTGCCAGCAGCTCCGGACTTCGTCAAGTAGGGGAGACCCAGTACTTC
>TRBV3-1/TRBV3-2|TRBJ1-4|.|.
CASSQVGGENEKLFF
TGTGCCAGCAGCCAAGTGGGGGGAGAGAATGAAAAACTGTTTTTT
>TRBV4-1|TRBJ1-4|.|.
CASSPRRATNEKLFF
TGCGCCAGCAGCCCGAGGAGAGCAACTAATGAAAAACTGTTTTTT
>TRBV2|TRBJ1-2|.|.
CADFGGYGYTF
TGTGCCGATTTTGGAGGCTATGGCTACACCTTC
>TRBV30|TRBJ1-2|TRBD1|.
CASSLGQGDGYTF
TGTGCCAGTTCTTTGGGACAGGGGGATGGCTACACCTTC
>TRBV11-3|TRBJ2-7|.|.
CASSDWVVGASYEQYF
TGTGCCAGCAGCGATTGGGTGGTGGGGGCGTCCTACGAGCAGTACTTC
>TRBV11-2|TRBJ2-3|TRBD1|.
CASSLSGTGGSDTQYF
TGTGCCAGCAGCTTATCAGGGACAGGGGGCTCAGATACGCAGTATTTT
>TRBV7-2|TRBJ1-1|TRBD1|many
CASSLVTGDEAFF
TGTGCCAGCAGCTTGGTGACAGGGGATGAAGCTTTCTTT
>TRBV19|TRBJ2-1|.|once
CASRTTGYNEQFF
TGTGCCAGTAGAACCACAGGGTACAATGAGCAGTTCTTC
>TRBV12-5|TRBJ2-2|TRBD2|.
CASGLRLATRTGELFF
TGTGCTAGTGGTTTGAGACTAGCTACTCGAACCGGGGAGCTGTTTTTT
>TRBV3-1/TRBV3-2|TRBJ2-1|.|.
CASSQDQDRRFF
TGTGCCAGCAGCCAAGATCAGGACAGACGGTTCTTC
>TRBV27|TRBJ1-1|.|.
CASSLSTLATEAFF
TGTGCCAGCAGTTTATCGACACTAGCCACTGAAGCTTTCTTT
>TRBV6-5|TRBJ2-7|.|.
CASTPTSSYEQYF
TGTGCCAGCACTCCGACTTCATCCTACGAGCAGTACTTC